Sequencing of this T cell receptor (beta chain) was carried out in a study of blood T cell repertoires in COVID-19. Sequenced by immunoSEQ multiplex PCR; TCRdb stores in-frame clones only, minus some. The profile shows about 420,000 clones, about 87% of them singletons. CDR1 MNHEY and CDR2 SVGAGI come from the germline V gene. CDR3 length equals 13 residues. With 2 bases removed from V and 4 bases from J, the gap between germline ends came to 8 bases. The sequence came from a man aged 18 to 29 with COVID-19, enrolled during active disease. The sample consisted of peripheral blood. The genes are TRBV6-5 and TRBJ2-5; TRBD2 is a possible D gene (5 bases). CDR3 bases: TGTGCCAGCAGTTACAAGGGAGTAGAGACCCAGTACTTC. It is translated as CASSYKGVETQYF.